This passage covers 25 T cell receptor beta chains from one sample sequenced in a study of blood T cell repertoires in COVID-19. Sequencing used immunoSEQ multiplex PCR; TCRdb keeps in-frame clones, though not all of them. The table includes 200,000 to 300,000 clones, more than 80% detected once. Sequencing was done on a sample of peripheral blood. The receptors were gathered from a woman of 80 years or more with COVID-19, enrolled during active disease.

The V gene is TRBV6-5, the J gene TRBJ1-1; possibly TRBD1 for D (5 bases). With 11 bases removed from V and 6 bases from J, the gap between germline ends came to 22 bases. This CDR3 contains 14 residues. Germline V gene sequence: CDR1 MNHEY, CDR2 SVGAGI. CDR3 nucleotides: TGTGCCTCCGGGGGGAGCACTATGTTCGCTGAAGCTTTCTTT. As protein: CASGGSTMFAEAFF.

V usage is TRBV7-8 and J usage is TRBJ1-3, with 7 positions matching TRBD1. The CDR3 has 15 residues. Germline loops: CDR1 SGHVS, CDR2 FQNEAQ. V lost 4 bases to trimming and J lost 3 bases; unmatched junction nucleotides: 6. The CDR3 DNA follows: TGTGCCAGCAGCTCCGGGACAGAACATGGAAACACCATATATTTT. This encodes CASSSGTEHGNTIYF.

The V gene is TRBV7-3, the J gene TRBJ2-7; tentative D call: TRBD1 (5 bases). This CDR3 comprises 13 residues. Germline V lookup: CDR1 SGHTA, CDR2 FQGTGA. The V end was cut by 1 base, the J end by 6 bases, with 10 bases between. The chain's CDR3 is CASSLSSGSEQYF. The CDR3 coding sequence is TGTGCCAGCAGCTTAAGTTCAGGGTCCGAGCAGTACTTC.

J is TRBJ2-2 and V is TRBV2; unclear D gene. The ends were cut back, 3 bases at V and 1 base at J, with 12 bases in the middle. Germline loops: CDR1 SNHLY, CDR2 FYNNEI. The CDR3 runs 16 residues. The CDR3 is CASSDIPDVNTGELFF. The CDR3 nucleotides are TGTGCCAGCAGTGATATACCAGATGTGAACACCGGGGAGCTGTTTTTT.

The chain links TRBV5-1 to TRBJ1-3, with TRBD1 matching 7 bases. The CDR3 is 14 residues long. Trimming cost V 3 bases and J 7 bases; bases outside gene matches: 7. Germline CDR1 SGHRS, CDR2 YFSETQ. This CDR3 reads CASSSGQPMNTIYF. CDR3 sequence (DNA): TGCGCCAGCAGCTCGGGACAGCCTATGAACACCATATATTTT.

V gene TRBV2 combines with J gene TRBJ1-1, with TRBD1 as a possible D gene (5 bases). Looked up from germline, CDR1 is SNHLY and CDR2 is FYNNEI. Trimming took off 2 bases at V and 4 bases at J, with 11 bases between the two ends. The CDR3 sequence is 14 residues long. This CDR3 reads CASSEIGGTTEAFF. The CDR3 coding sequence is TGTGCCAGCAGTGAAATTGGGGGGACCACTGAAGCTTTCTTT.

The V and J genes are TRBV5-1 and TRBJ2-5; TRBD2 agrees at 8 bases. The V and J ends lost 4 bases and 3 bases, in that order; junction bases with no gene match: 11. Germline V CDR1 and CDR2: SGHRS, YFSETQ. This CDR3 has 16 amino acids. The CDR3 sequence is CASSAPKLAAKETQYF. The CDR3 DNA follows: TGCGCCAGCAGCGCTCCCAAACTAGCGGCGAAAGAGACCCAGTACTTC.

V usage is TRBV6-5 and J usage is TRBJ1-2, with D unresolved. V shed 7 bases and J shed 2 bases, with 17 bases lying between them. The CDR3 runs 15 residues. Germline V CDR1 and CDR2: MNHEY, SVGAGI. For the CDR3, the DNA is TGTGCCAGCAATATAGGAGGCCTGTTGAACTATGGCTACACCTTC. Translating it yields CASNIGGLLNYGYTF.

This chain uses TRBV5-4 with TRBJ2-5; 10 bases map to TRBD2. Germline values: CDR1 SGHNT, CDR2 YYREEE (reference sequence). The CDR3 is 14 residues long. Trimming at V came to 2 bases and at J to 4 bases, leaving 2 bases not matched to a gene. CDR3 bases: TGTGCCAGCAGCTTAGCGGGAGGGGGAGAGACCCAGTACTTC. It specifies CASSLAGGGETQYF. The complete variable domain, with remaining parts taken from reference TRBV5-4 and TRBJ2-5, reads ETGVTQSPTHLIKTRGQQVTLRCSSQSGHNTVSWYQQALGQGPQFIFQYYREEENGRGNFPPRFSGLQFPNYSSELNVNALELDDSALYLCASSLAGGGETQYFGPGTRLLVL.

The gene calls are TRBV2 and TRBJ2-5, with TRBD1 matching over 8 bases. The CDR3 length is 13 residues. Germline V gives CDR1 SNHLY, CDR2 FYNNEI. The J segment lost 5 bases and the V segment lost 6 bases, leaving 5 bases of the junction unmatched. The DNA for the CDR3 is TGTGCCAGCAGGCGGACAGGGCGTGAGACCCAGTACTTC. Protein sequence: CASRRTGRETQYF.

This clone was observed once. This rearrangement joins TRBV7-2 to TRBJ2-1; D may be TRBD2 (5 bases). Germline V gene sequence: CDR1 SGHTA, CDR2 FQGNSA. Trimming left V 4 bases short and J 3 bases short, with 10 bases between. The CDR3 is 14 residues long. In nucleotides, the CDR3 is TGTGCCAGCAGCTCCCCCGGGAACTACAATGAGCAGTTCTTC. Translated, it gives CASSSPGNYNEQFF. Together with reference TRBV7-2 and TRBJ2-1, the CDR3 gives the full variable domain: GAGVSQSPSNKVTEKGKDVELRCDPISGHTALYWYRQSLGQGLEFLIYFQGNSAPDKSGLPSDRFSAERTGGSVSTLTIQRTQQEDSAVYLCASSSPGNYNEQFFGPGTRLTVL.

This rearrangement joins TRBV6-2 or TRBV6-3 to TRBJ2-1, with TRBD1 as a possible D gene (5 bases). The germline V gene has CDR1 MNHEY and CDR2 SVGEGT. With 2 bases removed from V and 0 bases from J, the gap between germline ends came to 8 bases. The CDR3 runs to 15 residues. The CDR3 here is CASSYPQGSYNEQFF. CDR3 in DNA: TGTGCCAGCAGTTACCCCCAGGGCTCCTACAATGAGCAGTTCTTC.

This clone was observed a single time. CDR3 coding DNA: TGTGCCAGTAAAATGATCGCGAGGACAGATGGGGGCGAAAAACTGTTTTTT. Amino acids: CASKMIARTDGGEKLFF. The rearrangement links TRBV19 to TRBJ1-4; a weak D match, TRBD1 (6 bases). Germline V gene sequence: CDR1 LNHDA, CDR2 SQIVND (reference sequence). This CDR3 spans 17 amino acids. The V end lost 7 bases, the J end lost 8 bases, and 26 bases lay between the germline ends.

The chain links TRBV7-8 to TRBJ2-1, with TRBD2 identical over 12 bases. The V and J ends lost 2 bases and 8 bases, in that order; junction bases with no gene match: 13. This CDR3 comprises 18 residues. Germline assignment: CDR1 SGHVS and CDR2 FQNEAQ. The CDR3 is CASSLRHPSGGVSDEQFF. The DNA for the CDR3 is TGTGCCAGCAGCTTAAGGCATCCTAGCGGGGGGGTAAGCGATGAGCAGTTCTTC. The full variable domain, in which reference TRBV7-8 and TRBJ2-1 provide the parts outside the CDR3, is GAGVSQSPRYKVAKRGQDVALRCDPISGHVSLFWYQQALGQGPEFLTYFQNEAQLDKSGLPSDRFFAERPEGSVSTLKIQRTQQEDSAVYLCASSLRHPSGGVSDEQFFGPGTRLTVL.

The genes are TRBV10-3 and TRBJ1-2; 8 nucleotides agree with TRBD1. V lost 5 bases to trimming and J lost 6 bases; unmatched junction nucleotides: 5. Germline values: CDR1 ENHRY, CDR2 SYGVKD. This CDR3 has 13 amino acids. The CDR3 coding sequence is TGTGCCATCAGTTTGACAGGGGTAAATGGCTACACCTTC. As protein: CAISLTGVNGYTF.

This chain connects TRBV4-1 to TRBJ1-4, with TRBD1 matching over 10 bases. CDR1 and CDR2 (germline): MGHRA, YSYEKL. V was clipped by 3 bases and J by 8 bases; unmatched bases: 12. This CDR3 has 17 residues. In DNA form, the CDR3 reads TGCGCCAGCAGCCAGTCCCGGGACAGGGGTCGAGGGGAAAAACTGTTTTTT. It yields the protein CASSQSRDRGRGEKLFF.

The rearrangement joins TRBV13 to TRBJ2-3; D might be TRBD1 (6 bases). Between the trimmed V and J ends, which lost 5 bases and 6 bases, there was a span of 9 bases. Germline lookup yields CDR1 PRHDT and CDR2 FYEKMQ (reference sequence). CDR3 size: 12 residues. This CDR3 is CASSLRGDTQYF. CDR3 nucleotides: TGTGCCAGCAGCCTTAGGGGGGATACGCAGTATTTT. Full variable domain (missing parts from reference TRBV13 and TRBJ2-3): AAGVIQSPRHLIKEKRETATLKCYPIPRHDTVYWYQQGPGQDPQFLISFYEKMQSDKGSIPDRFSAQQFSDYHSELNMSSLELGDSALYFCASSLRGDTQYFGPGTRLTVL.

The rearrangement uses TRBV29-1 and TRBJ2-1; 7 bases match TRBD1. V was clipped by 5 bases and J by 9 bases; unmatched bases: 16. The CDR3 extends over 15 amino acids. The germline V gene encodes CDR1 SQVTM and CDR2 ANQGSEA. The CDR3 DNA sequence: TGCAGCGTTAGGATAGAGACAGGGCCTTTGAGTGAGCAGTTCTTC. It encodes CSVRIETGPLSEQFF.

The genes are TRBV29-1 and TRBJ2-7, with a weak D call TRBD1 (6 bases). CDR3 length: 12 amino acids. The germline V gene has CDR1 SQVTM and CDR2 ANQGSEA. Trimming left V 6 bases short and J 3 bases short, with 12 bases between. This CDR3 reads CSVNTGIYEQYF. CDR3 in DNA: TGCAGCGTGAATACAGGGATCTACGAGCAGTACTTC.

The rearrangement uses TRBV9 and TRBJ2-2; D possibly corresponds to TRBD2 (6 bases). There are 14 residues in the CDR3. The V and J ends lost 2 bases and 4 bases respectively, with 9 bases between them. Germline V gene lookup returns CDR1 SGDLS and CDR2 YYNGEE. CDR3 coding DNA: TGTGCCAGCAGCGTGCGGGACCTCACCGGGGAGCTGTTTTTT. It translates to CASSVRDLTGELFF.

This clone was found a few times. The V call is TRBV2, the J call TRBJ2-3, with 13 bases aligning to TRBD2. The CDR3 consists of 15 residues. Germline loops: CDR1 SNHLY, CDR2 FYNNEI. The trim removed 5 bases at V and 6 bases at J, leaving 5 bases unmatched. The CDR3 DNA reads as TGTGCCAGCAGTCCCAGGACTAGCGGGGGCGATACGCAGTATTTT. It is translated as CASSPRTSGGDTQYF. The whole variable domain, remainder taken from reference TRBV2 and TRBJ2-3, is EPEVTQTPSHQVTQMGQEVILRCVPISNHLYFYWYRQILGQKVEFLVSFYNNEISEKSEIFDDQFSVERPDGSNFTLKIRSTKLEDSAMYFCASSPRTSGGDTQYFGPGTRLTVL.

In nucleotides, the CDR3 is TGTGCCAGTAACGACAGGGGGGGGAACACTGAAGCTTTCTTT. It encodes CASNDRGGNTEAFF. This chain links TRBV19 with TRBJ1-1, with 9 bases that match TRBD1. Germline values: CDR1 LNHDA, CDR2 SQIVND (reference sequence). The CDR3 consists of 14 residues. J lost 1 base, V lost 7 bases, and 4 bases had no gene match. The full variable domain, completed using reference TRBV19 and TRBJ1-1, is DGGITQSPKYLFRKEGQNVTLSCEQNLNHDAMYWYRQDPGQGLRLIYYSQIVNDFQKGDIAEGYSVSREKKESFPLTVTSAQKNPTAFYLCASNDRGGNTEAFFGQGTRLTVV.

This clone showed up just a few times. This sequence joins TRBV18 and TRBJ1-2; 8 nucleotides match TRBD1. CDR3 length: 13 amino acids. The trim removed 4 bases at V and 8 bases at J, leaving 6 bases unmatched. From germline, CDR1 is KGHSH and CDR2 LQKENI. The DNA for the CDR3 is TGTGCCAGCTCACGGTACAGGGGGGACGGCTACACCTTC. It translates to CASSRYRGDGYTF.

The V call is TRBV4-3, the J call TRBJ1-2, with 8 bases matching TRBD1. CDR3 size: 16 residues. Unmatched junction bases numbered 8, after V lost 1 base and J lost 4 bases. Germline CDR1 LGHNA, CDR2 YSLEER. The CDR3 loop reads CASSQGLDRAFYGYTF. The CDR3 nucleotides read TGCGCCAGCAGCCAAGGCCTGGACAGGGCATTCTATGGCTACACCTTC.

There are a few counts of this clone. V gene TRBV11-2 combines with J gene TRBJ1-5; tentatively, D is TRBD1 (6 bases). The V end lost 2 bases, the J end lost 5 bases, and 7 bases lay between the germline ends. The CDR3 length is 13 residues. The germline V gene encodes CDR1 SGHAT and CDR2 FQNNGV. The CDR3 DNA is TGTGCCAGCAGCTTAACAGGGTATCAGCCCCAGCATTTT. It codes for CASSLTGYQPQHF.